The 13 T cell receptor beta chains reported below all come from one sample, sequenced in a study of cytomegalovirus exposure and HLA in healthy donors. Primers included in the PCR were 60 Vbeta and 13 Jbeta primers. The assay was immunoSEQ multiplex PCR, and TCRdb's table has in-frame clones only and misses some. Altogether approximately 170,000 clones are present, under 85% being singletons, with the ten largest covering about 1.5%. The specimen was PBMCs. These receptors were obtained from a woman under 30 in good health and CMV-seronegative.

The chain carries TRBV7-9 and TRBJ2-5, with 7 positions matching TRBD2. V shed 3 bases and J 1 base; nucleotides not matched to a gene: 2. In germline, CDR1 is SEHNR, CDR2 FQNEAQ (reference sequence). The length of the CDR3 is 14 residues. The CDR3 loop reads CASSFLAVQETQYF. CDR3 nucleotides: TGTGCCAGCAGCTTTCTAGCGGTCCAAGAGACCCAGTACTTC.

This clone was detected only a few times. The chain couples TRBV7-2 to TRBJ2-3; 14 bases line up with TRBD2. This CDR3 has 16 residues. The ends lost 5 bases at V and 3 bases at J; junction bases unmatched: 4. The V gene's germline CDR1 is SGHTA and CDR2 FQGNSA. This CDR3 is CASSLTSGRGTDTQYF. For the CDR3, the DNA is TGTGCCAGCAGCCTGACTAGCGGGAGGGGTACAGATACGCAGTATTTT.

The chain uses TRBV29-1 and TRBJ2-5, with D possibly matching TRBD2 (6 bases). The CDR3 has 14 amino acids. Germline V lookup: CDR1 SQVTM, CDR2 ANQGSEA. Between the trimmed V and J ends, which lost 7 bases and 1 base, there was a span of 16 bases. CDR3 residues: CSAMRDPSQETQYF. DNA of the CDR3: TGCAGCGCCATGCGGGACCCGAGCCAAGAGACCCAGTACTTC.

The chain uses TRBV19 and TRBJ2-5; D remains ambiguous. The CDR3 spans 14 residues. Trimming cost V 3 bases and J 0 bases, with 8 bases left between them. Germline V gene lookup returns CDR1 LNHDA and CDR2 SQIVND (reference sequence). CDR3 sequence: CASSISTYQETQYF. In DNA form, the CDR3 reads TGTGCCAGTAGTATCTCGACTTACCAAGAGACCCAGTACTTC.

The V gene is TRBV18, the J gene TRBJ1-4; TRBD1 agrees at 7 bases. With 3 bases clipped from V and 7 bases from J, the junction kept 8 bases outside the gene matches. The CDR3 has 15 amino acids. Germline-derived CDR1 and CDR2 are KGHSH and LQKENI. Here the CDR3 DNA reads TGTGCCAGCTCACCGGCGAGGGGGCGCGGTGAAAAACTGTTTTTT. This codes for CASSPARGRGEKLFF.

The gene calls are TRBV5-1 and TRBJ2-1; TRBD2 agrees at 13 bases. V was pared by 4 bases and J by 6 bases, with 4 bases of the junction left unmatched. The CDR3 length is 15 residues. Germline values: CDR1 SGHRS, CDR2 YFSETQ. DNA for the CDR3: TGCGCCAGCAGCCCGACTAGCGGGGGGACCAATGAGCAGTTCTTC. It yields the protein CASSPTSGGTNEQFF.

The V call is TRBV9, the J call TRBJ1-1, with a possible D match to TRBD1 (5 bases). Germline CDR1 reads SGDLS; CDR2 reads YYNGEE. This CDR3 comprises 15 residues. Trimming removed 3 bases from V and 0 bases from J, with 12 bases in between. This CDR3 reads CASSGARGVNTEAFF. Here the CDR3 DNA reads TGTGCCAGCAGCGGAGCTCGGGGGGTGAACACTGAAGCTTTCTTT.

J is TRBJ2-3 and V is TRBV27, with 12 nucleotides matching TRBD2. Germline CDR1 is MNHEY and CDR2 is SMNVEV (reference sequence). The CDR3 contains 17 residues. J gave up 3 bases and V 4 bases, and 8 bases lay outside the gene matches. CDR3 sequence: CASSSPRLAGATDTQYF. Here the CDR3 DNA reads TGTGCCAGCAGTTCCCCGCGACTAGCGGGAGCGACAGATACGCAGTATTTT.

As DNA, the CDR3 is TGTGCCAGCAGTCCAGACAGGGGGCGATCACCCCTCCACTTT. Its protein product is CASSPDRGRSPLHF. This rearrangement joins TRBV27 to TRBJ1-6; 10 bases line up with TRBD1. With 5 bases clipped from V and 10 bases from J, the junction kept 5 bases outside the gene matches. This CDR3 region has 14 residues. The germline CDR1 and CDR2 sequences are MNHEY and SMNVEV (reference sequence).

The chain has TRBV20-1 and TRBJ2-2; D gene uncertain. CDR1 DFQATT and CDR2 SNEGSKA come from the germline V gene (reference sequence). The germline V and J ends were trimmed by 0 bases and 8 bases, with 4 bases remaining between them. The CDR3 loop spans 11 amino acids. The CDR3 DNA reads TGCAGTGCTAGAGATCGGGGGGAGCTGTTTTTT. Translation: CSARDRGELFF.

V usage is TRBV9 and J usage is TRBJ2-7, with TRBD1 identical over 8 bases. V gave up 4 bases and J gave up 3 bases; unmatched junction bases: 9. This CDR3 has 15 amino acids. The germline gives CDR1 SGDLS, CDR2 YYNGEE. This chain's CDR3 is CASSPGGTGLYEQYF. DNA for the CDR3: TGTGCCAGCAGCCCCGGCGGGACAGGACTCTACGAGCAGTACTTC.

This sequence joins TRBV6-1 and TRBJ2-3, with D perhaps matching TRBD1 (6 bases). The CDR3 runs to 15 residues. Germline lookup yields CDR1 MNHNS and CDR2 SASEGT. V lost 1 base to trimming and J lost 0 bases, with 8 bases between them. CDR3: CASSEDRASTDTQYF. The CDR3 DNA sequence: TGTGCCAGCAGTGAAGACAGGGCTAGCACAGATACGCAGTATTTT.

The CDR3 DNA reads TGTGCCAGCAGTTTATGGGGGGCGGATACGCAGTATTTT. Its protein product is CASSLWGADTQYF. The chain has TRBV28 and TRBJ2-3, with D perhaps TRBD1 (6 bases). The germline gives CDR1 MDHEN, CDR2 SYDVKM. The CDR3 has 13 residues. V was clipped by 0 bases and J by 6 bases, with 7 bases between them.